The 21 T cell receptor beta chains below were found in one sample sequenced in a study of OX40 agonist ivuxolimab in advanced cancers. Assay used: immunoSEQ multiplex PCR; TCRdb lists only in-frame clones, some missing. Altogether fewer than 65,000 clones are present, around 89% being singletons, with the ten largest covering 10% to 14%. The source material was CD4+ or CD8+ T cells sorted from blood, sampled in a trial of the OX40 agonist ivuxolimab. Receptors originate from an adult with an advanced solid tumor such as melanoma, head and neck, liver or kidney cancer.

The chain links TRBV7-3 to TRBJ2-1; D is undetermined. V lost 5 bases to trimming and J lost 8 bases, with 13 bases between them. The CDR3 extends over 13 amino acids. CDR1 SGHTA and CDR2 FQGTGA come from the germline V gene. The CDR3 coding sequence is TGTGCCAGCAGCCCGACGCCTGGGGATGAGCAGTTCTTC. Its translation: CASSPTPGDEQFF.

In DNA, the CDR3 is TGTGCCAGCAGAGGGTCCCGAGGGGCTTTCTTT. Translated, it gives CASRGSRGAFF. The chain employs TRBV28 and TRBJ1-1; no clear D. This CDR3 is built from 11 residues. Germline V CDR1 and CDR2: MDHEN, SYDVKM. The V end was cut by 6 bases, the J end by 11 bases, with 13 bases between.

The chain uses TRBV2 and TRBJ1-1, with D unclear. CDR3 length: 11 amino acids. V was trimmed by 1 base and J by 8 bases, leaving 5 bases between them. CDR1 and CDR2 (germline): SNHLY, FYNNEI. CDR3 nucleotides: TGTGCCAGCAGTGAAGGAACCGAAGCTTTCTTT. Translated, it gives CASSEGTEAFF. Using reference TRBV2 and TRBJ1-1 for the parts outside the CDR3, the full variable domain is EPEVTQTPSHQVTQMGQEVILRCVPISNHLYFYWYRQILGQKVEFLVSFYNNEISEKSEIFDDQFSVERPDGSNFTLKIRSTKLEDSAMYFCASSEGTEAFFGQGTRLTVV.

This clone was seen a handful of times. The chain joins TRBV27 to TRBJ2-3; the match to TRBD2 covers 9 bases. Losses at the gene ends were 5 bases for V and 2 bases for J; bases not matched to a gene: 5. The germline V gene encodes CDR1 MNHEY and CDR2 SMNVEV (reference sequence). CDR3 length equals 15 residues. For the CDR3, the DNA is TGTGCCAGCAGTCTAGCGGGGAATCCCACAGATACGCAGTATTTT. Amino acids: CASSLAGNPTDTQYF.

The chain links TRBV28 to TRBJ2-7; D uncertain. V shed 2 bases and J shed 6 bases, with 14 bases lying between them. This CDR3 is 14 amino acids long. Germline loops: CDR1 MDHEN, CDR2 SYDVKM. CDR3 sequence: CASSLGSRVAEQYF. The CDR3 nucleotides are TGTGCCAGCAGTTTAGGGTCTAGAGTTGCCGAGCAGTACTTC. Full variable domain (rest looked up from reference TRBV28 and TRBJ2-7): DVKVTQSSRYLVKRTGEKVFLECVQDMDHENMFWYRQDPGLGLRLIYFSYDVKMKEKGDIPEGYSVSREKKERFSLILESASTNQTSMYLCASSLGSRVAEQYFGPGTRLTVT.

The chain is built from TRBV19 and TRBJ1-4; D is unclear. Per the germline V gene, CDR1 is LNHDA and CDR2 is SQIVND (reference sequence). Trimming cost V 5 bases and J 10 bases, with 14 bases left between them. CDR3 length: 13 residues. The CDR3 here is CASSAGRSLKLFF. In DNA, the CDR3 is TGTGCCAGTAGTGCGGGTAGGAGCCTAAAACTGTTTTTT. The full variable domain, in which reference TRBV19 and TRBJ1-4 provide the parts outside the CDR3, is DGGITQSPKYLFRKEGQNVTLSCEQNLNHDAMYWYRQDPGQGLRLIYYSQIVNDFQKGDIAEGYSVSREKKESFPLTVTSAQKNPTAFYLCASSAGRSLKLFFGSGTQLSVL.

This clone was found once. The V call is TRBV6-1, the J call TRBJ2-7; possible D gene TRBD2, 5 bases. Trimming stripped 2 bases from V and 6 bases from J, with 11 bases between. The germline V gene has CDR1 MNHNS and CDR2 SASEGT. The CDR3 runs to 13 residues. The CDR3 region is CASSELRVPEQYF. The CDR3 DNA sequence: TGTGCCAGCAGTGAATTGAGGGTTCCCGAGCAGTACTTC.

The V gene is TRBV7-2, the J gene TRBJ2-1; perhaps TRBD2 as D (6 bases). V was clipped by 3 bases and J by 5 bases, with 14 bases between them. Germline-derived CDR1 and CDR2 are SGHTA and FQGNSA. The CDR3 totals 15 residues. The CDR3 bases are TGTGCCAGCAGCTTCCGGCGGGGCGATCACAATGAGCAGTTCTTC. This sequence encodes CASSFRRGDHNEQFF.

The V gene is TRBV4-1, the J gene TRBJ2-1, with D tentatively TRBD2 (6 bases). The CDR3 spans 16 residues. CDR1 MGHRA and CDR2 YSYEKL come from the germline V gene. V was shortened by 3 bases and J by 9 bases, with 21 bases between the two germline ends. The CDR3 sequence is CASSHPSRRLDSEQFF. CDR3 nucleotides: TGCGCCAGCAGCCACCCCTCCCGCAGACTAGACAGTGAGCAGTTCTTC.

The chain uses TRBV11-3 and TRBJ1-3; weak D call: TRBD1 (6 bases). Trimming left V 5 bases short and J 2 bases short, with 16 bases between. The CDR3 consists of 16 residues. Looked up from germline, CDR1 is SGHNT and CDR2 is YENEEA. The DNA of the CDR3 is TGTGCCAGCAGCAAGGGCCCTCCAGGGGCTGGAAACACCATATATTTT. This sequence encodes CASSKGPPGAGNTIYF. Complete variable domain (other parts from reference TRBV11-3 and TRBJ1-3): EAGVVQSPRYKIIEKKQPVAFWCNPISGHNTLYWYLQNLGQGPELLIRYENEEAVDDSQLPKDRFSAERLKGVDSTLKIQPAELGDSAVYLCASSKGPPGAGNTIYFGEGSWLTVV.

This clone appeared a few times. J is TRBJ1-1 and V is TRBV6-6; D remains unclear. The V and J ends lost 6 bases and 3 bases respectively, with 8 bases between them. The CDR3 loop spans 12 amino acids. The V gene's germline CDR1 is MNHNY and CDR2 SVGAGI (reference sequence). The chain's CDR3 is CASRADYTEAFF. The DNA of the CDR3 is TGTGCCAGCAGAGCGGACTACACTGAAGCTTTCTTT.

The genes are TRBV20-1 and TRBJ1-2; D is undetermined. The CDR3 loop spans 10 amino acids. The germline V gene encodes CDR1 DFQATT and CDR2 SNEGSKA (reference sequence). Here the CDR3 DNA reads TGCAGCTCCGGGCTTTATGGCTACACCTTC. As protein: CSSGLYGYTF.

The chain uses TRBV18 and TRBJ2-1; D possibly uses TRBD1 or TRBD2 (5 bases each). With 5 bases removed from V and 6 bases from J, the gap between germline ends came to 17 bases. Germline V gives CDR1 KGHSH, CDR2 LQKENI. This CDR3 spans 15 amino acids. The CDR3, as DNA: TGTGCCAGCTCAAACGGGGCATTCCTTCTCAATGAGCAGTTCTTC. Residues: CASSNGAFLLNEQFF.

The V call is TRBV11-2, the J call TRBJ2-5; weak D call: TRBD1 (5 bases). Germline CDR1 SGHAT, CDR2 FQNNGV. CDR3 length: 13 amino acids. The V and J ends lost 5 bases and 2 bases respectively, with 9 bases between them. The DNA for the CDR3 is TGTGCCAGCAGCCCCAGGGTTCAAGAGACCCAGTACTTC. This gives the protein CASSPRVQETQYF.

This sequence joins TRBV10-3 and TRBJ1-6; possible D gene TRBD1, 6 bases. This CDR3 spans 13 amino acids. Per germline, CDR1 ENHRY and CDR2 SYGVKD. V was pared by 8 bases and J by 13 bases, with 18 bases between. The CDR3 is CAIAMGTNGPLHF. CDR3 DNA: TGTGCCATCGCAATGGGGACAAATGGTCCCCTCCACTTT.

This clone was detected once. CDR3 region: CASSPGLRANYGYTF. In DNA, the CDR3 is TGTGCCAGCAGCCCCGGATTGCGGGCGAACTATGGCTACACCTTC. The rearrangement uses TRBV7-2 and TRBJ1-2; D ambiguous. Trimming removed 5 bases at V and 2 bases at J, with 15 bases between. From germline, CDR1 is SGHTA and CDR2 FQGNSA. The CDR3 has 15 amino acids. Together with reference TRBV7-2 and TRBJ1-2, the CDR3 gives the full variable domain: GAGVSQSPSNKVTEKGKDVELRCDPISGHTALYWYRQSLGQGLEFLIYFQGNSAPDKSGLPSDRFSAERTGGSVSTLTIQRTQQEDSAVYLCASSPGLRANYGYTFGSGTRLTVV.

The V call is TRBV18, the J call TRBJ2-3, with D perhaps matching TRBD1 (6 bases). Germline V gene data show CDR1 as KGHSH and CDR2 as LQKENI. Deletions cut 3 bases from V and 1 base from J, with 14 bases between. The CDR3 spans 16 residues. CDR3 sequence reads: CASSPLTGSRTDTQYF. The CDR3, as DNA: TGTGCCAGCTCACCCTTGACAGGTTCCCGCACAGATACGCAGTATTTT.

The chain uses TRBV13 and TRBJ2-3; tentatively, D is TRBD2 (5 bases). This CDR3 contains 14 residues. Germline V gives CDR1 PRHDT, CDR2 FYEKMQ (reference sequence). Trimming stripped 0 bases from V and 3 bases from J, with 7 bases between. The CDR3 region is CASSLGPGTDTQYF. CDR3 bases: TGTGCCAGCAGCTTAGGCCCGGGGACAGATACGCAGTATTTT.

The chain couples TRBV5-4 to TRBJ2-3, with a tentative D call TRBD1 (10 bases). The germline V gene has CDR1 SGHNT and CDR2 YYREEE (reference sequence). This CDR3 spans 15 amino acids. V lost 2 bases to trimming and J lost 8 bases, with 18 bases between them. CDR3 nucleotides: TGTGCCAGCAGCTTTGGGGACAGGGGACTAGCTACGCAGTATTTT. Its protein product is CASSFGDRGLATQYF.

The chain combines TRBV2 with TRBJ2-5; no definite D call. This CDR3 comprises 12 residues. Germline CDR1 and CDR2: SNHLY and FYNNEI. V was shortened by 0 bases and J by 5 bases, with 4 bases between the two germline ends. The CDR3 nucleotides read TGTGCCAGCAGTGAAGCTTGGGAGACCCAGTACTTC. Residues: CASSEAWETQYF. The full variable domain, in which reference TRBV2 and TRBJ2-5 provide the parts outside the CDR3, is EPEVTQTPSHQVTQMGQEVILRCVPISNHLYFYWYRQILGQKVEFLVSFYNNEISEKSEIFDDQFSVERPDGSNFTLKIRSTKLEDSAMYFCASSEAWETQYFGPGTRLLVL.

The chain couples TRBV4-2 to TRBJ2-1; 8 bases line up with TRBD2. With V trimmed by 4 bases and J by 7 bases, 12 bases remained unmatched. This CDR3 has 16 amino acids. Per the germline V gene, CDR1 is LGHNA and CDR2 is YNFKEQ. In nucleotides, the CDR3 is TGTGCCAGCAGCCCTCCCTACCGCGGGAGGCGGAATGAGCAGTTCTTC. This gives the protein CASSPPYRGRRNEQFF.